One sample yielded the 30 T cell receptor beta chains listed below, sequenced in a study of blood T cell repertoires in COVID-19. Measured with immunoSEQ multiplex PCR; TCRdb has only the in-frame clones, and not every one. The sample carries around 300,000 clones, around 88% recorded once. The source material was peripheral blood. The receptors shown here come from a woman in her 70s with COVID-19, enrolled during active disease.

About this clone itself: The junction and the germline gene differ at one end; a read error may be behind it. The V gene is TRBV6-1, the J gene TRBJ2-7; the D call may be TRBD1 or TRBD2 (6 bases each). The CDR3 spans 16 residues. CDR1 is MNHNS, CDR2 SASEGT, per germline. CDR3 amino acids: CASREGGLTVPYEQYF. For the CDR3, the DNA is TGTGCCAGCAGAGAAGGGGGACTGACAGTCCCCTACGAGCAGTACTTC.

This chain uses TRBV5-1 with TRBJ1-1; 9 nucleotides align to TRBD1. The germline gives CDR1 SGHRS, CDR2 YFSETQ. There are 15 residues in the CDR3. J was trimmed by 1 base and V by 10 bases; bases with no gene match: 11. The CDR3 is CAGAPRQGENTEAFF. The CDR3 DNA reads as TGCGCCGGCGCGCCCCGACAGGGGGAGAACACTGAAGCTTTCTTT.

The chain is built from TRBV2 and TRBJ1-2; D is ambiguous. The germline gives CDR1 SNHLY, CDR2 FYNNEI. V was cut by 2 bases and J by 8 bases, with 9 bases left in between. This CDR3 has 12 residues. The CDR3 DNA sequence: TGTGCCAGCAGTGAAATGAGAGGGGGCTACACCTTC. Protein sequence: CASSEMRGGYTF.

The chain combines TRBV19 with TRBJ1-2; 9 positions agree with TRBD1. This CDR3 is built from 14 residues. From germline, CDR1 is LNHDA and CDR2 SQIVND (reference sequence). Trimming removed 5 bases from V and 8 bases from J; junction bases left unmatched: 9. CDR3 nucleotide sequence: TGTGCCAGTAGTCCGGGACAGGGTACGAAGGGCTACACCTTC. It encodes CASSPGQGTKGYTF.

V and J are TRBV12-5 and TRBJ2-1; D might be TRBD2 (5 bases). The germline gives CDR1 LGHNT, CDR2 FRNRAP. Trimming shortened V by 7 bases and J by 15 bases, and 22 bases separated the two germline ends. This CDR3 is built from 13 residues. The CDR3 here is CASANPPGVLGFF. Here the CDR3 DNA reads TGTGCTAGTGCTAACCCCCCCGGGGTTCTAGGGTTCTTC.

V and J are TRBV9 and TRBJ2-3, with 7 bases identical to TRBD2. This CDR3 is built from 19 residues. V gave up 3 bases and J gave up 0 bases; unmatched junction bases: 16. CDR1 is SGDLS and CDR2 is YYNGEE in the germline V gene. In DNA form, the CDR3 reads TGTGCCAGCAGCGGAGGGATAACTGGGAGGGGTCTCAGCACAGATACGCAGTATTTT. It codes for CASSGGITGRGLSTDTQYF. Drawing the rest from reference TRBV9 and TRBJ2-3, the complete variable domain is DSGVTQTPKHLITATGQRVTLRCSPRSGDLSVYWYQQSLDQGLQFLIQYYNGEERAKGNILERFSAQQFPDLHSELNLSSLELGDSALYFCASSGGITGRGLSTDTQYFGPGTRLTVL.

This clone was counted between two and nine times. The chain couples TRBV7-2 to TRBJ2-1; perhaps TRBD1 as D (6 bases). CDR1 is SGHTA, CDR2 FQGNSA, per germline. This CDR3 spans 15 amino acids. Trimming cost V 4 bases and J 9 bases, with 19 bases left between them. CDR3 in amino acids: CASSSSGTILSEQFF. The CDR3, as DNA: TGTGCCAGCAGCTCATCCGGGACAATTCTCTCTGAGCAGTTCTTC.

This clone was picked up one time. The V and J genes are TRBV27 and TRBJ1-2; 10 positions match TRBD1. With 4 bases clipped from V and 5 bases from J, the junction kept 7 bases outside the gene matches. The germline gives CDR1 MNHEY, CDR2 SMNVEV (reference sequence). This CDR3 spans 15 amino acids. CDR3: CASSSRDRGPYGYTF. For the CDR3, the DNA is TGTGCCAGCAGTTCCCGGGACAGGGGACCTTATGGCTACACCTTC.

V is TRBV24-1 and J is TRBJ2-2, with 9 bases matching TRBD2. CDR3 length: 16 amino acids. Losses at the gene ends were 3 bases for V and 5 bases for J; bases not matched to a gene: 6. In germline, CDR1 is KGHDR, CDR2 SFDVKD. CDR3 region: CATSDPGLAPTGELFF. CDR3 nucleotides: TGTGCCACCAGTGATCCGGGACTAGCTCCGACCGGGGAGCTGTTTTTT.

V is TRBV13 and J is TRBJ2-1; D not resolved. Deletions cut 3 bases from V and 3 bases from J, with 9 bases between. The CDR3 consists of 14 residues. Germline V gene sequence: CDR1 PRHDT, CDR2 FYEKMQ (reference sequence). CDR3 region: CASSFVALYNEQFF. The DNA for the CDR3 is TGTGCCAGCAGCTTTGTTGCGCTCTACAATGAGCAGTTCTTC.

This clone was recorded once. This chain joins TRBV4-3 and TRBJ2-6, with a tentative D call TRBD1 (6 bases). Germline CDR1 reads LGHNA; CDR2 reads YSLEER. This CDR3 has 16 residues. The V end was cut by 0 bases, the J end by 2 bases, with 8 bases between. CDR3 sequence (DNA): TGCGCCAGCAGCCAAGAGACAGGCGCTGGGGCCAACGTCCTGACTTTC. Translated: CASSQETGAGANVLTF.

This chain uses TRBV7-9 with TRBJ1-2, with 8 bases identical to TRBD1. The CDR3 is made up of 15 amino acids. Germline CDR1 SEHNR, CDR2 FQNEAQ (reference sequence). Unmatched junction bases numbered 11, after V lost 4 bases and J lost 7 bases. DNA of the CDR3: TGTGCCAGCAGCTCCGGACAGGGTCTGAGGTCTGGCTACACCTTC. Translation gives CASSSGQGLRSGYTF.

The CDR3 region has the DNA TGCGCCAGCAGTGAGTCGTCAGTACAATTCTTC. It is translated as CASSESSVQFF. The chain recombines TRBV10-2 with TRBJ2-1, with D uncertain. CDR1 WSHSY and CDR2 SAAADI come from the germline V gene. The CDR3 contains 11 residues. The V gene lost 0 bases and the J gene lost 16 bases, with 10 bases spanning the gap.

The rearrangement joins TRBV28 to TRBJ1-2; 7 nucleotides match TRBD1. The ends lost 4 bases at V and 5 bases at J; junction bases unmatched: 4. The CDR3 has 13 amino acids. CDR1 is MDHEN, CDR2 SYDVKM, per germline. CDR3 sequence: CASSSGTVYGYTF. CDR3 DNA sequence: TGTGCCAGCAGTTCCGGGACAGTTTATGGCTACACCTTC.

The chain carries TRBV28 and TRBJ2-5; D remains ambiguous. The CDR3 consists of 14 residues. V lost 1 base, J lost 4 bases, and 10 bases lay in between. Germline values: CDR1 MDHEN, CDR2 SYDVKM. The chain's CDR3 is CASSLLRHPETQYF. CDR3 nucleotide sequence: TGTGCCAGCAGTTTATTGAGACACCCAGAGACCCAGTACTTC.

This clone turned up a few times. DNA of the CDR3: TGTGCCAGCAGCATCCGGGACAGTTTTGAGGCTTTCTTT. Its translation is CASSIRDSFEAFF. The genes are TRBV21-1 and TRBJ1-1; TRBD1, the table's D call, was not compared with the DNA. TRBV21-1 is a listed pseudogene. The CDR3 is made up of 13 amino acids.

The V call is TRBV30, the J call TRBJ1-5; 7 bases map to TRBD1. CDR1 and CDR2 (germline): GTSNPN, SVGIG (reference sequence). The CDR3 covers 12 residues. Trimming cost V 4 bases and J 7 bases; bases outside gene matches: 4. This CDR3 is CAWINRGQPQHF. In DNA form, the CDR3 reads TGTGCCTGGATTAACAGGGGACAGCCCCAGCATTTT.

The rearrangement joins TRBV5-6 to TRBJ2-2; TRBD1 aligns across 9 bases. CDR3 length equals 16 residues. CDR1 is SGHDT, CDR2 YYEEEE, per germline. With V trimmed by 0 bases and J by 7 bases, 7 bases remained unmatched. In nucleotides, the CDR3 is TGTGCCAGCAGCTTGGCTCGGGACAGGGCTAACGGGGAGCTGTTTTTT. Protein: CASSLARDRANGELFF. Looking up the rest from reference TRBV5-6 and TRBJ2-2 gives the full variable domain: DAGVTQSPTHLIKTRGQQVTLRCSPKSGHDTVSWYQQALGQGPQFIFQYYEEEERQRGNFPDRFSGHQFPNYSSELNVNALLLGDSALYLCASSLARDRANGELFFGEGSRLTVL.

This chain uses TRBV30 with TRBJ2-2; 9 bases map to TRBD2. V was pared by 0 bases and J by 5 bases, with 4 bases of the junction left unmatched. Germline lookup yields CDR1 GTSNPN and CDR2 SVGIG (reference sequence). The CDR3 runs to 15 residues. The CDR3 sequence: CAWSVPSGGTGELFF. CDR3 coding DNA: TGTGCCTGGAGTGTACCCAGCGGGGGGACCGGGGAGCTGTTTTTT.

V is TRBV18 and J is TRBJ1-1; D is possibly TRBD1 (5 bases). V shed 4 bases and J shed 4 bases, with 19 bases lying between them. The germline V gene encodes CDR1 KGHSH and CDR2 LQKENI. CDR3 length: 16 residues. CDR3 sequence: CASSLTGWGVGTEAFF. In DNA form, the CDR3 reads TGTGCCAGCTCACTAACCGGTTGGGGGGTCGGCACTGAAGCTTTCTTT. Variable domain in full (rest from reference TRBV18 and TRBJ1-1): NAGVMQNPRHLVRRRGQEARLRCSPMKGHSHVYWYRQLPEEGLKFMVYLQKENIIDESGMPKERFSAEFPKEGPSILRIQQVVRGDSAAYFCASSLTGWGVGTEAFFGQGTRLTVV.

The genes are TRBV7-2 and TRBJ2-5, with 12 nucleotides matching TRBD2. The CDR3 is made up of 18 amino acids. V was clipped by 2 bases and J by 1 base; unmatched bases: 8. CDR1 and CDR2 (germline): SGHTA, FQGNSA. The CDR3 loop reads CASSLYLAGGRVQETQYF. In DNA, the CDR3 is TGTGCCAGCAGCTTATATCTAGCGGGGGGGCGGGTCCAAGAGACCCAGTACTTC.

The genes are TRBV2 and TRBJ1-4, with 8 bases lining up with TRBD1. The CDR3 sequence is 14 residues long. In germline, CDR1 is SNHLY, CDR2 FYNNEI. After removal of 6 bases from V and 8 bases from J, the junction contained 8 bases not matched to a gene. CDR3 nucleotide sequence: TGTGCCAGCAGCGGACAGGGCGGATTCGAAAAACTGTTTTTT. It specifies CASSGQGGFEKLFF.

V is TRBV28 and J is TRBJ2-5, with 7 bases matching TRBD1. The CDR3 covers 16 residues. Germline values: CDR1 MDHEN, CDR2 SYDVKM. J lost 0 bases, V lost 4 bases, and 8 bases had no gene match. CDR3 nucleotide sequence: TGTGCCAGCAGTTCGCGACAGGGATCGGACCAAGAGACCCAGTACTTC. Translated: CASSSRQGSDQETQYF.

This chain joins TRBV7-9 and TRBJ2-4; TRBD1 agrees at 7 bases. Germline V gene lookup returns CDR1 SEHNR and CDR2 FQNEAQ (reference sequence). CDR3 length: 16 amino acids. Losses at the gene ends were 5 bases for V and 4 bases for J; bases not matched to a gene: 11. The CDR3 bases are TGTGCCAGCAGCCCCCGGACCGGGACAGATAAAAACATTCAGTACTTC. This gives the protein CASSPRTGTDKNIQYF.

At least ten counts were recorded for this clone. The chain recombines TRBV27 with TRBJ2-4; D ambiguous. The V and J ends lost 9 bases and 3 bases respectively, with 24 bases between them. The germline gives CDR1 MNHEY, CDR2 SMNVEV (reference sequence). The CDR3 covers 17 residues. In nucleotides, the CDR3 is TGTGCCAGGATGGCCTCTTCGGCGGAGACTTACAAAAACATTCAGTACTTC. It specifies CARMASSAETYKNIQYF.

CDR3 DNA: TGTGCCTGGAGTGTACACCGTGGAAACACCATATATTTT. Translation: CAWSVHRGNTIYF. The rearrangement joins TRBV30 to TRBJ1-3; D remains unclear. V lost 0 bases, J lost 3 bases, and 6 bases lay in between. This CDR3 is built from 13 residues. Germline CDR1 is GTSNPN and CDR2 is SVGIG (reference sequence).

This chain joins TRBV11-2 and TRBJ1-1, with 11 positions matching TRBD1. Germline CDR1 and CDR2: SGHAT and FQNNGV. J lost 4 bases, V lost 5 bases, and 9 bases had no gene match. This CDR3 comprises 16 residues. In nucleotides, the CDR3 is TGTGCCAGCAGCCGACTGTTGGGGACAGGGGGCACTGAAGCTTTCTTT. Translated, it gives CASSRLLGTGGTEAFF.

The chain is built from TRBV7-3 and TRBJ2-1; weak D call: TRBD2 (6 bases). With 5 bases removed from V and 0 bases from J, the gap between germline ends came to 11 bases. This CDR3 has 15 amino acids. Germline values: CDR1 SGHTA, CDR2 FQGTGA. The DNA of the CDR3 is TGTGCCAGCAGCCCGCTAGCGAGCTCCTACAATGAGCAGTTCTTC. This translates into CASSPLASSYNEQFF.

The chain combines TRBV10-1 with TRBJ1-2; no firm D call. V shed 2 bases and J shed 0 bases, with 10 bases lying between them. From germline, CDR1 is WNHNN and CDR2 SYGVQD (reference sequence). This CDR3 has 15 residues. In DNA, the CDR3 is TGCGCCAGCAGTGAGATCTGGGCCCCTAACTATGGCTACACCTTC. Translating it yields CASSEIWAPNYGYTF.

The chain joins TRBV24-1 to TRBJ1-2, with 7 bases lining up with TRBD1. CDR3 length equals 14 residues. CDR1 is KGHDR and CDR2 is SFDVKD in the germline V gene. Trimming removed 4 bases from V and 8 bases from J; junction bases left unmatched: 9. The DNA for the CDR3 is TGTGCCACCAGTGACCCTGGGACAGACGGGGGCTACACCTTC. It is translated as CATSDPGTDGGYTF.